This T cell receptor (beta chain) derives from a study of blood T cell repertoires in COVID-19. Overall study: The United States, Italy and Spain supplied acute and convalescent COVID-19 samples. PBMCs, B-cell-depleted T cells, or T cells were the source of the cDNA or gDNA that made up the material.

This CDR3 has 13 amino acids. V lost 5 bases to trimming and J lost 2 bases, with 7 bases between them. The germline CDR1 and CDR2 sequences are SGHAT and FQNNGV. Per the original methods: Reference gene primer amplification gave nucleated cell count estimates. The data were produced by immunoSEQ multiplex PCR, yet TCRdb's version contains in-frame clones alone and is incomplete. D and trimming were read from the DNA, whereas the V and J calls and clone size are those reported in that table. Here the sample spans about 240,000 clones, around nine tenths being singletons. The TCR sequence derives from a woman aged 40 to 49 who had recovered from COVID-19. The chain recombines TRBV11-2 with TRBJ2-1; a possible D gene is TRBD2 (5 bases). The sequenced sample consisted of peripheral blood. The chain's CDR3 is CASSPGTYNEQFF. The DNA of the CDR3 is TGTGCCAGCAGCCCCGGGACCTACAATGAGCAGTTCTTC.